The present entry profiles one TCR beta chain with its context. In germline, CDR1 is SQVTM, CDR2 ANQGSEA. CDR3 length equals 10 residues. V dropped 4 bases and J dropped 16; count of bases not matched to a gene: 5. Generated by immunoSEQ multiplex PCR, the TCRdb table keeps only in-frame clones and is missing some. The sample gives some 90,000 clones, 65% to 90% of which show up once; over 15% is in the top ten. This sample was taken from a study of blood T cell repertoires in COVID-19. Study-level information: COVID-19 samples from acute and convalescent phases originated in the United States, Italy and Spain.

This sequence originates from a woman older than 75 with acute or convalescent COVID-19. Sequencing was carried out using peripheral blood. The V and J genes are TRBV29-1 and TRBJ2-1; the match to TRBD1 covers 9 bases. The CDR3 bases are TGCAGCGTTGCCGGGACAGGGCATTTCTTC. Its protein is CSVAGTGHFF.